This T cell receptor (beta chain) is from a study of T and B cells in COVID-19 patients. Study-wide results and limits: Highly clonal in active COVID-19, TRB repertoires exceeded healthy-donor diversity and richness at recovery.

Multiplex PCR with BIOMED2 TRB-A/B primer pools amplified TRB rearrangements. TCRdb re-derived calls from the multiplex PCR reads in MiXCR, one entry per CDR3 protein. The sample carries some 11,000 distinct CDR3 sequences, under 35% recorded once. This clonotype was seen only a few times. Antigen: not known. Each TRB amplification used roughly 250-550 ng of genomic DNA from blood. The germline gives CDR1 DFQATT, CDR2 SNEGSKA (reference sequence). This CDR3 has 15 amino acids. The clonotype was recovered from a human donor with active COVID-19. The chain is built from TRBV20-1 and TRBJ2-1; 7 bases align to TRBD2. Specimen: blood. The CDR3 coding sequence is TGCAGCGGTGGGGAGGGACGCGCCTCCTACAATGAGCAGTTCTTC. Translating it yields CSGGEGRASYNEQFF.